This T cell receptor (beta chain) emerged from a study of beta chain features in type 1 diabetes (dated by TCRdb to the late 2010s). Study-wide context: Mean age, gender distribution, total cell number and subset yield did not differ between patients and healthy donors. Regulatory and stem cell-like memory subsets were isolated from only 8 patients and roughly eight healthy donors, whereas naive and central memory subsets came from all 30 or so donors. Across all samples, around 99 million sorted cells were examined, and cell number per subset correlated strongly with RNA yield. In the study, recently diagnosed type 1 diabetes patients and matched healthy donors were compared on the TCRB repertoires of their sorted circulating CD4+ T cell subsets. The research as a whole found: PCR may preferentially amplify shorter templates, but because patient and control samples were amplified and corrected together, any resulting skew would affect both groups equally. The naive, central memory and regulatory TCRB repertoires appeared to resemble one another more closely among patients than among healthy donors. Because cDNA was sequenced instead of genomic DNA, activated cells with high expression could be over-represented, although the groups did not differ in activation or CD3 levels. A moderate but significant shortening of TCRB CDR3 length was observed in type 1 diabetes patients in all four CD4+ subsets. HLA sub-analyses involved small numbers of individuals, so any influence of HLA type on TCRB rearrangement remained unresolved. At VDJ recombination sites, patients with type 1 diabetes made fewer insertions and deleted more nucleotides, a pattern implying thymic rearrangement abnormalities.

Turning to this clone: Its antigen is unknown. Per-base quality was not reported, and no clone a single base away is much larger than it.

The entire isolated RNA was reverse transcribed using the High Capacity cDNA Reverse Transcription Kit, and thus expressed TCRB transcripts were sequenced. Survey-depth immunoSEQ sequencing was performed on stem cell-like memory T cell samples, with an average of approximately 1 million total reads per sample. Sorted cells were lysed in RLT buffer, and RNA was extracted using DNase-treated RNeasy Micro or Mini kits according to cell number. To prevent cross-contamination, each cell subset was processed individually, whereas patient and healthy donor samples were processed jointly. TCRB sequences were amplified from cDNA with the immunoSEQ multiplex PCR, producing 87-bp fragments spanning the CDR3 region. Sequencing of the amplicons was performed on the Illumina HiSeq platform. The source study handled its data this way. Synthetic template baselines were used to correct PCR bias computationally, reads within Hamming distance 2 were collapsed, and singletons that could not be merged were discarded. Reads were aligned against IMGT so that V, D and J genes, CDR3 length and insertions or deletions at six rearrangement sites could be assigned. Within each subset, clonotype counts were normalized to the number of sorted cells before true diversity and Gini coefficients were calculated with the tcR R package. The overlap coefficient, calculated on TCRB nucleotide sequences, was used to measure repertoire sharing. This immuneACCESS table, as held by TCRdb, lists in-frame sequences with V and J called but not all clones. Of the missing ones, under half trace to an unresolved V gene in checked studies; the others have no known cause. From that table come the V and J calls and clone size; the DNA was used to work out D and trimming. The table for this sample lists roughly 14,000 clones; around 43% of them were counted only once. Approximately 0.53% of the sample belongs to the ten largest clones.

The CDR3 sequence holds 14 residues, the cysteine and phenylalanine included. Only the CDR3 region is kept as DNA, spanning 42 bases read in frame from base 1. From a lookup of the germline V gene (reference sequence), CDR1 and CDR2 are PRHDT and FYEKMQ. Trimmed from V: 5 bases; trimmed from J: 3 bases; junction bases lacking a gene match: 5. Each donor gave one peripheral blood draw, averaging approximately 120 mL, which was collected into heparinised tubes. Using a panel that included CD45RO, CCR7, CD25, CD127, CD95 and CD27, naive, central memory, regulatory and stem cell-like memory CD4+ T cells were sorted on a BD FACSAria II. Every sorted population had a purity above 95%. PBMCs were isolated right away by Lymphoprep density gradient centrifugation and were stained directly, without culture. So that batch effects would be minimized, each experiment stained and sorted samples in pairs, pairing one healthy donor with one patient.

Source material: stem cell memory CD4+ T cells from blood. The label giving this sample's cell subset or site can be read as: stem cell-like memory CD4+ T cells. The origin of this receptor is a woman aged 40 to 49 in good health. The V gene is TRBV13 and the J gene is TRBJ2-5; TRBD1 aligns with 8 central bases. CDR3 sequence: CASSQPGQEETQYF. The nucleotides read TGTGCCAGCAGCCAACCGGGACAGGAAGAGACCCAGTACTTC.